This TCR beta chain was identified in a study of T cells in Graves' hyperthyroidism and ophthalmopathy (dated by TCRdb to about 2019). With regard to the full study: Peripheral blood samples were taken at initial diagnosis, before any treatment was given. A discovery cohort of about 96 patients, 43 with Graves' ophthalmopathy and over 55 with stable Graves' hyperthyroidism, was used to find distinguishing TCR V-J signatures. An independent validation cohort of around 20 hyperthyroidism patients and 17 patients who later progressed to ophthalmopathy tested prospective prediction of ophthalmopathy. For training and testing, the 100 or so patients in the discovery cohort were randomly divided in a 7:3 ratio. The study also compared thyroid tissue and blood T-cell repertoires from five or six Graves' hyperthyroidism patients. Once sampling was done, hyperthyroidism patients were given methimazole at a starting dose of 30 mg daily, whereas ophthalmopathy patients were given high-dose intravenous methylprednisolone. The paper describes TCR Vbeta CDR3 sequencing of 135 peripheral blood samples, made up of about 41 ophthalmopathy patients, around 78 hyperthyroidism patients and roughly 17 progressor patients. Points the paper makes about the study in general: Most expanded thyroid clonotypes (frequency above 0.001) were also found in blood, which suggests that blood repertoires may mirror thyroid immune responses. In validation, the model predicted progression to ophthalmopathy with over 60% sensitivity and approximately 78% specificity, a median of about six months before onset. No statistical method was used to fix the sample size in advance, and group allocation was not hidden from the investigators. In cross-validation, a model built on a 13 V-J signature told ophthalmopathy apart from stable hyperthyroidism with approximately 90% sensitivity and roughly 82% specificity, and in testing the same model reached 80%/75%.

Trimming costs V 1 base and J 1 base, and their ends lie 4 bases apart. The CDR1 and CDR2 encoded by the germline V gene are SGHTA and FQGNSA. From the cysteine up to the phenylalanine, the CDR3 has a length of 14 residues. Just CDR3 DNA is preserved here, 42 bases in frame from base 1. A remark on this clonotype: Its target antigen remains unknown. This may be a read error, as it is one base from a much larger clone.

Ophthalmopathy patients had moderately to severely active disease, with a Clinical Activity Score of 3 or more, a NOSPECS grade of 4 or more, and a disease duration of less than 3 months. Patients with uncontrolled infections, other autoimmune diseases, pregnancy or lactation were excluded. Diagnoses were established on the basis of clinical symptoms, serum thyroxine and TRAb, thyroid ultrasound, and orbital computed tomography. Ficoll-Paque density gradient centrifugation was used to isolate PBMCs from about 9 ml of fresh peripheral blood. Total RNA was extracted using Trizol reagent, and RNA quality was assessed on an Agilent 2100 Bioanalyzer. The TCR beta CDR3 regions were amplified from RNA transcripts. The TCR CDR3 was subjected to a first round of RT-PCR using the HTBI primer set and the Qiagen OneStep RT-PCR kit. A second multiplex PCR round built the libraries, followed by size selection and purification. Paired-end sequencing of the libraries was performed with 100 bp reads on an Illumina HiSeq2000. In the paper's pipeline: SOAPnuke was used to process the raw data, throwing out any read that contained adapters or uncalled bases, had a mean Phred below 15, or lacked an exact constant-primer or identifier match. COPE v1.2.5 was used to merge high-quality paired reads, and clonotypes were defined as unique nucleotide sequences. MiTCR v1.1 was used to align clonotypes to the IMGT TRBV, TRBD and TRBJ reference segments. The analysis was restricted to V-J combinations with a frequency above 0.0001, which together covered 98% to 99.2% of the repertoires. A TCS score was defined as the ratio between F50 (clonal expansion) and ExV (chaos), using BLOSUM62-based TCRdist between CDR3 peptides within each V-J. Welch's t-statistics and random forest reduced roughly 540 V-J features to about 12, which were used in a naive Bayes classifier (R e1071). TCRdb's own reprocessing of the public reads used fastp at Q25 and MiXCR and kept productive beta chains. Rows with a matching CDR3 protein are joined into one entry that keeps the most common DNA and genes. TCRdb, not the authors, supplied the V and J calls. The sample table lists some 570,000 distinct CDR3 sequences, about a sixth of them with a count of one. The top ten hold under 20% of the sample.

The sequence derives from a woman between 18 and 29 years old with Graves' ophthalmopathy. The rearrangement combines TRBV7-2 with TRBJ2-2, with the D segment identity uncertain. Material: blood. CDR3 loop: CASSLDQNTGELFF. The nucleotide sequence is TGTGCCAGCAGCTTAGACCAGAACACCGGGGAGCTGTTTTTT.